This is a list of T cell receptor beta chains from one sample in a study of T cells after posttransplantation cyclophosphamide. Assay: immunoSEQ multiplex PCR; the TCRdb copy retains only in-frame clones and omits some. In the table there are about 52,000 clones, 85% to 95% of which are singletons. The sample comprised PBMCs. These TCRs come from a young woman in good health and a related stem cell transplant donor. Each CDR3 is given with its conserved first and last residue.

>TRBJ1-5|TRBV4-2
CASSPDGQQNQPQHF
>TRBJ1-1|TRBV10-3
CAISESDRGNTEAFF
>TRBJ2-7|TRBV10-3
CAIKEGGAGGSEEQYF
>TRBJ1-2|TRBV4-2
CASSPSGQGVRYGYTF
>TRBJ1-3|TRBV6-5
CASSYSRGEGNTIYF
>TRBJ1-5|TRBV7-9
CASSMTGLGQPQHF
>TRBJ2-7|TRBV10-2
CASSAAGGASYEQYF
>TRBJ1-5|TRBV19
CASSIARVFNQPQHF
>TRBJ1-4|TRBV29-1
CSVGEQGAGSEKLFF
>TRBJ2-3|TRBV6-5
CASSYTGTSGPQYF
>TRBJ2-3|TRBV4-1
CASRLDGAGDTQYF
>TRBJ1-6|TRBV28
CASSPKNSPLHF
>TRBJ2-7|TRBV4-1
CASSRASGETYEQYF
>TRBJ1-2|TRBV7-3
CASSLTGPGTNYGYTF
>TRBJ1-5|TRBV6-5
CASSYDRTQPQHF
>TRBJ1-2|TRBV10-1
CASSESVRGAGYTF
>TRBJ1-1|TRBV6-6
CASSYTGDTWTEAFF
>TRBJ2-7|TRBV7-9
CASSLEEGQSSYEQYF
>TRBJ1-6|TRBV19
CASSIDPGQANSPLHF
>TRBJ1-1|TRBV19
CASSEGTENTEAFF
>TRBJ2-1|TRBV25-1
CASSEYRRDEQFF
>TRBJ2-7|TRBV6-5
CASSYQTGGYEQYF
>TRBJ1-2|TRBV5-1
CASSLADRNYGYTF
>TRBJ2-7|TRBV5-4
CASRTGGSYEQYF
>TRBJ2-2|TRBV6-6
CASSYRGGGLTGELFF
>TRBJ2-2|TRBV6-1
CASSELAGGTGELFF
>TRBJ1-1|TRBV6-4
CASSVTANTEAFF
>TRBJ1-5|TRBV19
CASSSQGSLNQPQHF
>TRBJ1-6|TRBV5-1
CASSLSGGYNSPLHF
>TRBJ1-1|TRBV5-8
CASSPVPRTEAFF
>TRBJ1-2|TRBV5-5
CASTRGDLVVGGYGYTF
>TRBJ2-7|TRBV7-2
CASSYSGTGGFEQYF
>TRBJ2-7|TRBV28
CASRVGLRNSYEQYF
>TRBJ1-2|TRBV7-2
CASSDRDHGYTF
>TRBJ1-2|TRBV28
CASSLHQGNYGYTF
>TRBJ2-3|TRBV28
CASASGGDGTDTQYF
>TRBJ1-3|TRBV9
CASSVQGNTIYF
>TRBJ2-5|TRBV21-1
CASTLGCPGSRETQYF
>TRBJ2-7|TRBV18
CASSPPTSGTGFYEQYF
>TRBJ1-3|TRBV28
CATRDRSGNTIYF
>TRBJ2-3|TRBV7-2
CASSLASGTDTQYF
>TRBJ2-5|TRBV30
CAWSVGTGGGETQYF
>TRBJ2-3|TRBV29-1
CSVEKGAGDTQYF